This is a list of T cell receptor beta chains from one sample in a study of control samples from healthy donors and cancer patients. Generated by immunoSEQ multiplex PCR, the TCRdb table keeps only in-frame clones and is missing some. The sample has more than 65,000 clones; roughly 80% are singletons. The sample taken for sequencing was blood. All receptors come from a man aged 50-60 years in good health. Each CDR3 is given with its conserved first and last residue. D genes are given only for firm matches.

d_call	v_call	cdr3_aa
TRBD1	TRBV10-2	CASSRQGTTYGYTF
.	TRBV7-9	CASRRGAGEKLFF
.	TRBV4-1	CASSQEPLGPSTGELFF
.	TRBV11-2	CASSPNQGYEQYF
.	TRBV6-6	CASSGSGNTIYF
TRBD2	TRBV9	CASSSSGSAGNEQFF
TRBD1	TRBV3-1/TRBV3-2	CASSQGTGASYEQYF
TRBD1	TRBV19	CASSIWDRAIYSNQPQHF
.	TRBV18	CASSPTAGDSYGYTF
TRBD1	TRBV10-2	CASSEMGQTRDEQYF
TRBD2	TRBV7-9	CASSLAGLGNEQFF
.	TRBV6-2/TRBV6-3	CASSYTDETQYF
TRBD2	TRBV7-8	CASSVTPGLAVEQYF
TRBD1	TRBV12-3/TRBV12-4	CASNGQGVDIQYF
TRBD1	TRBV28	CASSFKGGPEAFF
.	TRBV19	CASSIVLGNQPQHF
.	TRBV30	CAWGGGAEQFF
TRBD2	TRBV6-5	CASSARSGRNYEQYF
.	TRBV19	CASGKKTGQPQHF
.	TRBV20-1	CSVGRADTQYF
.	TRBV2	CASSLEREQFF
.	TRBV4-1	CASSQNLFEEQFF
TRBD1	TRBV6-4	CASSVAGGDTGELFF
.	TRBV3-1/TRBV3-2	CASSQDGTRNTEAFF
TRBD2	TRBV15	CAAGTSRYEQYF
.	TRBV28	CASSLGTQYEQYF
.	TRBV4-1	CASSPTSVDEKLFF
.	TRBV28	CASSLLNEKLFF
.	TRBV12-3/TRBV12-4	CASSGGRVYGYTF
TRBD2	TRBV4-1	CASSLDQLAGPRNEQFF
.	TRBV27	CASSLMQGAKDTEAFF
.	TRBV10-3	CAILASSGTEAFF
.	TRBV5-5	CASSLALRGMNTEAFF
.	TRBV6-4	CASNLLPWGGELFF
.	TRBV14	CASSLGYSTDTQYF
.	TRBV7-2	CASSLFPYEQYF
.	TRBV27	CASSLEGLSYNEQFF
.	TRBV12-3/TRBV12-4	CASGGTKETQYF
TRBD2	TRBV4-3	CASSQELSRASGTYNEQFF
.	TRBV30	CAWKGQENTEAFF
TRBD1	TRBV25-1	CASSGGTGAQPQHF
.	TRBV5-1	CASREGETQYF
.	TRBV28	CASSKPQNTEAFF
TRBD2	TRBV27	CASSVRLGTSGRAAYNEQFF
.	TRBV3-1/TRBV3-2	CASSQNLVYEQYF
.	TRBV3-1/TRBV3-2	CASRNVGMQETQYF
.	TRBV6-4	CASSENFGSSYNEQFF
TRBD2	TRBV10-3	CATKTGTSGVSPYNEQFF